This T cell receptor (beta chain) was sequenced for a study of graft-versus-host responses after intestinal transplantation. Turning to the study itself: Recipients were given multivisceral, liver-intestinal, or isolated intestinal transplants. Tacrolimus plus steroids were given to all recipients for 3 to 4 years, preceded by anti-thymocyte globulin induction.

Germline loops: CDR1 LNHDA, CDR2 SQIVND (reference sequence). Trimming left V 5 bases short and J 9 bases short, with 14 bases between. The CDR3 totals 13 residues. Study findings and constraints: Declines in HvG clones occurring early post-transplant were associated with peak circulating GvH clone levels. GvH clones surfaced in recipient marrow, some emerging earlier in ileum or blood.

Sequencing used immunoSEQ multiplex PCR; TCRdb keeps in-frame clones, though not all of them. Here the sample spans some 84,000 clones, approximately 80% being singletons. As for this clone: Its antigen is not known.

V is TRBV19 and J is TRBJ2-1; D call uncertain. This TCR derives from a human donor who received an intestinal transplant. The specimen comprised unstimulated CD4+ T cells sorted from spleen or lymph node cells, sampled before intestinal transplant. CDR3 residues: CASSSSPEAEQFF. The CDR3 DNA reads as TGTGCCAGTAGTTCCTCCCCCGAAGCTGAGCAGTTCTTC.